A selection of T cell receptor beta chains follows, all from one sample in a study of cytomegalovirus exposure and HLA in healthy donors. Assay used: immunoSEQ multiplex PCR; TCRdb lists only in-frame clones, some missing. The sample records about 160,000 clones, approximately 80% being singletons. The sample consisted of PBMCs. The receptors shown here come from a man aged 25-45 years in good health and CMV-seronegative. Both conserved end residues are part of each CDR3. D genes are given only for firm matches. Only part of the rows carry a size: once, few, many, or a class if the clone is expanded.

v_call	d_call	clone_size	j_call	cdr3_aa	cdr3_nt
TRBV7-3	.	.	TRBJ2-1	CASSLRGSSYNEQFF	TGTGCCAGCAGCTTACGGGGGAGCTCCTACAATGAGCAGTTCTTC
TRBV29-1	.	.	TRBJ1-2	CSVTGLQGQRGYTF	TGCAGCGTAACCGGTTTGCAGGGGCAAAGAGGCTACACCTTC
TRBV19	TRBD1	.	TRBJ2-7	CASSPRQGSIEQYF	TGTGCCAGTAGCCCGAGACAGGGTTCGATCGAGCAGTACTTC
TRBV9	TRBD2	.	TRBJ2-2	CASSVNAGVVTGELFF	TGTGCCAGCAGCGTAAATGCGGGAGTAGTAACCGGGGAGCTGTTTTTT
TRBV6-6	.	few	TRBJ1-2	CASSYSSGVIRGYTF	TGTGCCAGCAGTTACTCGTCAGGGGTGATACGTGGCTACACCTTC
TRBV2	TRBD2	.	TRBJ2-3	CASSSGGTDTQYF	TGTGCCAGCAGTTCGGGGGGAACAGATACGCAGTATTTT
TRBV5-1	.	.	TRBJ2-5	CASSLYGKETQYF	TGCGCCAGCAGCTTGTACGGGAAGGAGACCCAGTACTTC
TRBV7-2	TRBD1	.	TRBJ1-1	CASRQPGQGVEAFF	TGTGCCAGCAGACAGCCGGGACAGGGGGTTGAAGCTTTCTTT
TRBV5-1	TRBD2	.	TRBJ2-1	CASSLRTSGRISYNEQFF	TGCGCCAGCAGCCTTAGGACTAGCGGGAGAATTTCCTACAATGAGCAGTTCTTC
TRBV7-3	.	.	TRBJ2-3	CASSLSRGTDTQYF	TGTGCCAGCAGCTTAAGTCGCGGCACAGATACGCAGTATTTT
TRBV28	TRBD1	.	TRBJ1-2	CASSLGNRDRGGYTF	TGTGCCAGCAGCCTCGGAAACCGGGACAGGGGTGGCTACACCTTC
TRBV13	TRBD1	.	TRBJ2-7	CASSYGQGYEQYF	TGTGCCAGCAGCTACGGACAGGGGTATGAGCAGTACTTC
TRBV7-2	TRBD1	.	TRBJ2-3	CASSQQGVWTDTQYF	TGTGCCAGCAGCCAGCAGGGGGTTTGGACAGATACGCAGTATTTT
TRBV7-3	.	.	TRBJ1-1	CASSPSGVDTEAFF	TGTGCCAGCAGCCCAAGCGGTGTTGACACTGAAGCTTTCTTT
TRBV5-6	.	few	TRBJ1-2	CASSFPEQAGGYTF	TGTGCCAGCAGCTTTCCAGAACAGGCTGGTGGCTACACCTTC
TRBV6-5	TRBD1	.	TRBJ1-5	CASRQGANQPQHF	TGTGCCAGCAGGCAGGGGGCGAATCAGCCCCAGCATTTT
TRBV6-6	TRBD1	once	TRBJ2-5	CASTPGDSQETQYF	TGTGCCAGCACTCCCGGGGACAGCCAAGAGACCCAGTACTTC
TRBV13	TRBD2	.	TRBJ2-7	CASSAGLAGNYEQYF	TGTGCCAGCAGCGCGGGACTAGCGGGGAACTACGAGCAGTACTTC
TRBV5-8	TRBD1	.	TRBJ2-1	CASTWTGALQEQFF	TGTGCCAGCACTTGGACAGGAGCCCTTCAGGAGCAGTTCTTC
TRBV27	.	.	TRBJ1-5	CASRGVGSRDYRNQPQHF	TGTGCCAGCAGGGGCGTCGGGAGCAGGGATTATAGAAATCAGCCCCAGCATTTT
TRBV13	.	.	TRBJ1-1	CASSLGVLMNTEAFF	TGTGCCAGCAGCTTAGGGGTCTTGATGAACACCGAAGCTTTCTTT
TRBV6-5	.	.	TRBJ1-4	CASSNEGRMSEKLFF	TGTGCCAGCAGTAACGAGGGCAGGATGAGTGAAAAACTGTTTTTT
TRBV6-1	.	.	TRBJ2-7	CASSALVTYEQYF	TGTGCCAGCAGCGCCCTCGTAACCTACGAGCAGTACTTC
TRBV7-9	TRBD1	.	TRBJ2-7	CSSSPPGTGGHEQYF	TGTTCCAGCAGCCCCCCAGGGACAGGGGGTCACGAGCAGTACTTC
TRBV11-2	.	.	TRBJ1-4	CASSYILGPPVRLSF	TGTGCCAGCAGCTACATTCTGGGGCCCCCGGTCCGGCTAAGTTTT
TRBV7-8	TRBD2	.	TRBJ2-7	CASSSSSGGFKLLDEQYF	TGTGCCAGCAGTTCGTCTAGCGGGGGGTTCAAGTTGCTAGACGAGCAGTACTTC
TRBV9	.	.	TRBJ1-2	CASSPAPTGNYGYTF	TGTGCCAGCAGCCCCGCCCCCACAGGGAACTATGGCTACACCTTC
TRBV27	TRBD2	.	TRBJ2-7	CASSLTSGGAVEQYF	TGTGCCAGCAGTTTAACCAGCGGGGGGGCCGTCGAGCAGTACTTC
TRBV9	TRBD1	.	TRBJ1-5	CASSRDRVGQPQHF	TGTGCCAGCAGCCGGGACAGGGTAGGTCAGCCCCAGCATTTT
TRBV29-1	TRBD1	few	TRBJ1-2	CSAGTGYGYTF	TGCAGCGCTGGGACAGGCTATGGCTACACCTTC
TRBV7-6	TRBD2	once	TRBJ2-5	CASSPDGLAGRETQYF	TGTGCCAGCAGCCCAGACGGACTAGCGGGGCGGGAGACCCAGTACTTC
TRBV9	.	.	TRBJ1-4	CASSVTGTLEEKLFF	TGTGCCAGCAGCGTAACCGGGACTCTAGAGGAAAAACTGTTTTTT
TRBV19	.	.	TRBJ1-1	CASSILRGVEAFF	TGTGCCAGTAGTATCCTCAGGGGCGTTGAAGCTTTCTTT
TRBV7-2	.	.	TRBJ1-4	CASSPGGEKLFF	TGTGCCAGCAGCCCGGGGGGTGAAAAACTGTTTTTT
TRBV30	.	.	TRBJ2-3	CAWSGVAFTDTQYF	TGTGCCTGGAGCGGTGTAGCGTTCACAGATACGCAGTATTTT
TRBV10-3	TRBD2	.	TRBJ2-1	CAIAAERTSGYNEQFF	TGTGCCATCGCCGCTGAGAGGACTAGCGGGTACAATGAGCAGTTCTTC
TRBV13	.	.	TRBJ2-1	CASSLQGINDEQFF	TGTGCCAGCAGCCTACAGGGAATCAACGATGAGCAGTTCTTC
TRBV28	TRBD1	.	TRBJ1-5	CASSPQTGTSNQPQHF	TGTGCCAGCAGTCCCCAGACAGGGACCTCCAATCAGCCCCAGCATTTT
TRBV27	.	few	TRBJ1-1	CASSLGQGNTEAFF	TGTGCCAGCAGTTTAGGTCAGGGTAACACTGAAGCTTTCTTT
TRBV25-1	.	.	TRBJ1-5	CASSGRSGGQTSNQPQHF	TGTGCCAGCAGTGGGCGGTCGGGTGGACAGACAAGCAATCAGCCCCAGCATTTT
TRBV29-1	TRBD1	few	TRBJ2-2	CSVSDVTGATNTGELFF	TGCAGCGTCAGCGACGTCACAGGGGCCACAAACACCGGGGAGCTGTTTTTT
TRBV28	TRBD2	.	TRBJ2-1	CAGSLGTSGNEQFF	TGTGCCGGCAGTTTGGGGACTAGCGGAAATGAGCAGTTCTTC
TRBV10-3	TRBD1	.	TRBJ2-7	CAISAQTGNNEQYF	TGTGCCATCAGTGCCCAGACAGGGAACAACGAGCAGTACTTC
TRBV5-1	.	.	TRBJ2-3	CASSLAGNTQYF	TGCGCCAGCAGCTTGGCAGGGAATACGCAGTATTTT
TRBV5-1	.	.	TRBJ1-2	CASSSGGNYGYTF	TGCGCCAGCAGCTCTGGGGGGAACTATGGCTACACCTTC
TRBV27	.	.	TRBJ2-2	CASSPRDLGTGELFF	TGTGCCAGCAGTCCCCGGGACTTGGGGACCGGGGAGCTGTTTTTT
TRBV18	TRBD1	.	TRBJ1-1	CASSTGQGESAFF	TGTGCCAGCTCTACGGGACAGGGGGAATCTGCTTTCTTT